Following are 25 T cell receptor beta chains from one sample sequenced in a study of neurological immune-mediated disorders (dated by TCRdb to between 2017 and 2020). Taken with the paper, the label for time point translates to: longitudinal time-point 2. Libraries were prepared through 5' RACE. Data came from an Illumina HiSeq 2500. TCRdb redid the processing of the public reads, applying fastp at Q25 and MiXCR, and retained in-frame beta chains. Each entry merges the rows of one CDR3 protein and shows their most common DNA and genes. In this sample the table shows tens of thousands of distinct CDR3 sequences, around 13% of which occur a single time. The ten top clones hold approximately 4.5% of the sample. Source material: PBMCs. The receptor source for this set is a female donor with HTLV-1-associated myelopathy (HAM/TSP).

The sample holds many counts of this clonotype. The CDR3 region has the DNA TGCGCCAGCAGCTTGGTAGGGACTGGGGCCAACGTCCTGACTTTC. This codes for CASSLVGTGANVLTF. V is TRBV5-1 and J is TRBJ2-6; D unclear. From germline, CDR1 is SGHRS and CDR2 YFSETQ. V was shortened by 0 bases and J by 2 bases, with 6 bases between the two germline ends. The CDR3 is 15 residues long.

This clonotype was observed many times. V gene TRBV5-1 combines with J gene TRBJ2-3, with 7 bases identical to TRBD2. Losses at the gene ends were 0 bases for V and 2 bases for J; bases not matched to a gene: 6. Germline-derived CDR1 and CDR2 are SGHRS and YFSETQ. The CDR3 runs to 16 residues. The CDR3 bases are TGCGCCAGCAGCTTGGCGTCTAGCGGCCCCACAGATACGCAGTATTTT. The encoded protein is CASSLASSGPTDTQYF.

This clonotype has at least ten counts. The chain uses TRBV6-6 and TRBJ2-3, with D possibly being TRBD2 (5 bases). The V end lost 2 bases, the J end lost 3 bases, and 12 bases lay between the germline ends. The germline gives CDR1 MNHNY, CDR2 SVGAGI (reference sequence). The CDR3 has 15 amino acids. The CDR3 sequence: CASSYRGMGTDTQYF. The CDR3 DNA sequence: TGTGCCAGCAGTTACCGAGGGATGGGTACAGATACGCAGTATTTT.

Ten or more counts support this clonotype. The chain carries TRBV7-2 and TRBJ2-4, with D possibly called TRBD1 or TRBD2 (6 bases each). V was shortened by 5 bases and J by 7 bases, with 21 bases between the two germline ends. There are 16 residues in the CDR3. Per the germline V gene, CDR1 is SGHTA and CDR2 is FQGNSA. The CDR3 DNA reads TGTGCCAGCAGCCCGGGCCTCCTAGCGAGGGGGAACATTCAGTACTTC. As protein: CASSPGLLARGNIQYF. Looking up the rest from reference TRBV7-2 and TRBJ2-4 gives the full variable domain: GAGVSQSPSNKVTEKGKDVELRCDPISGHTALYWYRQSLGQGLEFLIYFQGNSAPDKSGLPSDRFSAERTGGSVSTLTIQRTQQEDSAVYLCASSPGLLARGNIQYFGAGTRLSVL.

In this sample, this clonotype turned up many times. This chain joins TRBV5-1 and TRBJ2-1; 11 bases map to TRBD1. J gave up 9 bases and V 2 bases, and 7 bases lay outside the gene matches. Germline CDR1 is SGHRS and CDR2 is YFSETQ. The CDR3 sequence is 15 residues long. As DNA, the CDR3 is TGCGCCAGCAGCTTAACCGGGACAGGGGGAGTTGAGCAGTTCTTC. This codes for CASSLTGTGGVEQFF. The variable domain in full, completed from reference TRBV5-1 and TRBJ2-1, reads KAGVTQTPRYLIKTRGQQVTLSCSPISGHRSVSWYQQTPGQGLQFLFEYFSETQRNKGNFPGRFSGRQFSNSRSEMNVSTLELGDSALYLCASSLTGTGGVEQFFGPGTRLTVL.

This clonotype was recorded at least ten times. The chain has TRBV24-1 and TRBJ2-5; 11 bases agree with TRBD1. There are 15 residues in the CDR3. Germline assignment: CDR1 KGHDR and CDR2 SFDVKD. Trimming at V came to 6 bases and at J to 6 bases, leaving 8 bases not matched to a gene. CDR3 sequence (DNA): TGTGCCACCAGTCCCGGGACAGGGGGAGAGAAGACCCAGTACTTC. This translates into CATSPGTGGEKTQYF.

Many counts were recorded for this clonotype. V and J are TRBV7-9 and TRBJ1-5; a possible D gene is TRBD1 (5 bases). The CDR3 loop spans 14 amino acids. Looked up from germline, CDR1 is SEHNR and CDR2 is FQNEAQ (reference sequence). Trimming stripped 3 bases from V and 6 bases from J, with 12 bases between. The CDR3 is CASSFSGIGQPQHF. The CDR3 nucleotides read TGTGCCAGCAGCTTCTCAGGGATCGGTCAGCCCCAGCATTTT.

In this sample, this clonotype turned up many times. CDR3 region: CASSPKGGLTGVTYEQYF. The CDR3 DNA follows: TGTGCCAGCAGCCCAAAGGGCGGGTTGACAGGGGTTACCTACGAGCAGTACTTC. The V gene is TRBV7-3, the J gene TRBJ2-7, with TRBD1 identical over 8 bases. Germline CDR1 is SGHTA and CDR2 is FQGTGA. V lost 5 bases, J lost 2 bases, and 17 bases stayed unmatched. This CDR3 has 18 amino acids.

This clonotype occurred a few times. The chain links TRBV5-1 to TRBJ2-5, with no clear D. Trimming took 4 bases from V and 2 from J, leaving 15 bases between them. From germline, CDR1 is SGHRS and CDR2 YFSETQ. The CDR3 is 15 amino acids. The CDR3: CASSRIRQTQETQYF. The CDR3 DNA reads TGCGCCAGCAGCCGCATCAGGCAGACGCAAGAGACCCAGTACTTC.

Judged by abundance, this clonotype is medium-sized. The chain combines TRBV20-1 with TRBJ2-5; TRBD1 aligns across 7 bases. This CDR3 comprises 14 residues. The J segment lost 5 bases and the V segment lost 4 bases, leaving 10 bases of the junction unmatched. Germline V gene lookup returns CDR1 DFQATT and CDR2 SNEGSKA (reference sequence). CDR3 nucleotide sequence: TGCAGTGCTAACGACAGGGTATCATACGAGACCCAGTACTTC. Residues: CSANDRVSYETQYF.

About this clonotype itself: A much larger clone lies one base from this, so it may be a read error. This chain connects TRBV12-3 or TRBV12-4 to TRBJ2-5; D is perhaps TRBD1 (5 bases). This CDR3 has 13 residues. CDR3 loop: CVSSSTQGETQYF. For the CDR3, the DNA is TGTGTCAGCAGTTCCACCCAGGGAGAGACCCAGTACTTC.

The chain joins TRBV7-9 to TRBJ1-1; maybe TRBD1 (6 bases). V lost 10 bases and J lost 1, with 13 bases in between. The CDR3 runs to 13 residues. Germline assignment: CDR1 SEHNR and CDR2 FQNEAQ (reference sequence). CDR3 region: CAILPDRNTEAFF. In DNA form, the CDR3 reads TGTGCCATCCTACCGGACAGGAACACTGAAGCTTTCTTT.

A remark on this clonotype: The junction does not match germline at one end; this may be a read error. This chain links TRBV7-6 with TRBJ2-3, with TRBD2 matching 7 bases. The CDR3 loop spans 17 amino acids. The germline V gene encodes CDR1 SGHVS and CDR2 FNYEAQ. The DNA of the CDR3 is TGTGCCAGCAGCTCTGGGGACGAGCGGGGATTCACATATACGCAGTATTTT. It yields the protein CASSSGDERGFTYTQYF.

This clonotype came up many times. The CDR3 region has the DNA TGCAGCGTTCAGATACAAGATACGCAGTATTTT. Translation: CSVQIQDTQYF. The V and J genes are TRBV29-1 and TRBJ2-3; D remains ambiguous. Germline values: CDR1 SQVTM, CDR2 ANQGSEA. This CDR3 is 11 amino acids long. Deletions cut 5 bases from V and 5 bases from J, with 8 bases between.

This clonotype was seen at least ten times. Here the CDR3 DNA reads TGCGCCAGCAGCTTTGAGGGGGGGCACCCCTACAATGAGCAGTTCTTC. It specifies CASSFEGGHPYNEQFF. The V gene is TRBV5-1, the J gene TRBJ2-1, with a tentative D call TRBD2 (7 bases). V was trimmed by 2 bases and J by 2 bases, leaving 14 bases between them. The CDR3 extends over 16 amino acids. Germline V lookup: CDR1 SGHRS, CDR2 YFSETQ.

To note about this clonotype: A much more abundant neighbour one base away suggests this may be a read error. The chain joins TRBV9 to TRBJ2-3; no clear D. CDR3 length: 13 residues. The germline V gene has CDR1 SGDLS and CDR2 YYNGEE. CDR3 region: CANSVERADTQYF. In DNA, the CDR3 is TGTGCCAACAGCGTAGAAAGGGCGGATACGCAGTATTTT.

This clonotype occurred many times. The chain is built from TRBV5-1 and TRBJ2-1; perhaps TRBD1 as D (7 bases). V gave up 5 bases and J gave up 8 bases, with 17 bases separating them. CDR1 and CDR2 (germline): SGHRS, YFSETQ. The CDR3 has 14 amino acids. In DNA, the CDR3 is TGCGCCAGCAGAACTCGACAGGGAGGACATGAGCAGTTCTTC. Its translation: CASRTRQGGHEQFF.

This clonotype was observed at least ten times. V gene TRBV5-1 combines with J gene TRBJ2-3; 11 nucleotides align to TRBD2. The J segment lost 5 bases and the V segment lost 4 bases, leaving 6 bases of the junction unmatched. The CDR3 spans 15 residues. Germline V gene sequence: CDR1 SGHRS, CDR2 YFSETQ. CDR3 sequence: CASSPGTSGGDTQYF. CDR3 DNA: TGCGCCAGCAGCCCCGGGACTAGCGGAGGAGATACGCAGTATTTT.

This clonotype was observed at least ten times. The chain recombines TRBV11-2 with TRBJ1-6, with D unclear. This CDR3 comprises 13 residues. CDR1 and CDR2 (germline): SGHAT, FQNNGV. The V end was cut by 0 bases, the J end by 9 bases, with 6 bases between. The DNA for the CDR3 is TGTGCCAGCAGCTTAGATCGTCGTTCACCCCTCCACTTT. It codes for CASSLDRRSPLHF. The whole variable domain, remainder taken from reference TRBV11-2 and TRBJ1-6, is EAGVAQSPRYKIIEKRQSVAFWCNPISGHATLYWYQQILGQGPKLLIQFQNNGVVDDSQLPKDRFSAERLKGVDSTLKIQPAKLEDSAVYLCASSLDRRSPLHFGNGTRLTVT.

This clonotype was seen repeatedly, ten times or more. The chain carries TRBV6-6 and TRBJ2-7; D uncertain. Trimming pared 2 bases from V and 1 base from J, leaving 6 bases between. This CDR3 is 13 amino acids long. Germline V gene lookup returns CDR1 MNHNY and CDR2 SVGAGI (reference sequence). Here the CDR3 reads CASSYPPSYEQYF. DNA of the CDR3: TGTGCCAGCAGTTACCCTCCTTCCTACGAGCAGTACTTC.

This clonotype was detected a few times. The V gene is TRBV5-1, the J gene TRBJ2-7; D might be TRBD1 (6 bases). CDR3 length: 15 amino acids. The germline V gene encodes CDR1 SGHRS and CDR2 YFSETQ. Trimming pared 0 bases from V and 1 base from J, leaving 11 bases between. As DNA, the CDR3 is TGCGCCAGCAGCTTGGGCCAGGGGCCATCCTACGAGCAGTACTTC. Protein product: CASSLGQGPSYEQYF.

V and J are TRBV10-1 and TRBJ2-7, with TRBD2 as a possible D gene (5 bases). Germline V gene lookup returns CDR1 WNHNN and CDR2 SYGVQD (reference sequence). Trimming took off 0 bases at V and 0 bases at J, with 12 bases between the two ends. The CDR3 runs to 16 residues. DNA for the CDR3: TGCGCCAGCAGTGAGTCCGGGGAGTCCCTCTCCTACGAGCAGTACTTC. This encodes CASSESGESLSYEQYF.

This clonotype was seen at least ten times. The chain uses TRBV5-1 and TRBJ2-1; the match to TRBD2 covers 9 bases. CDR3 length: 14 amino acids. J lost 10 bases, V lost 6 bases, and 11 bases had no gene match. Germline loops: CDR1 SGHRS, CDR2 YFSETQ. This CDR3 is CASTGGGATEEQFF. Here the CDR3 DNA reads TGCGCCAGCACTGGCGGGGGGGCCACCGAGGAGCAGTTCTTC. Based on the CDR3 plus reference TRBV5-1 and TRBJ2-1, the full variable domain is KAGVTQTPRYLIKTRGQQVTLSCSPISGHRSVSWYQQTPGQGLQFLFEYFSETQRNKGNFPGRFSGRQFSNSRSEMNVSTLELGDSALYLCASTGGGATEEQFFGPGTRLTVL.

This clonotype was picked up many times. The chain joins TRBV2 to TRBJ2-7; a possible D gene is TRBD2 (6 bases). Trimming cost V 0 bases and J 1 base, with 22 bases left between them. Germline V gene data show CDR1 as SNHLY and CDR2 as FYNNEI. This CDR3 region has 19 residues. This chain's CDR3 is CASSEALQPHGGESYEQYF. DNA of the CDR3: TGTGCCAGCAGTGAAGCGCTTCAGCCTCACGGCGGGGAGTCCTACGAGCAGTACTTC. Together with reference TRBV2 and TRBJ2-7, the CDR3 gives the full variable domain: EPEVTQTPSHQVTQMGQEVILRCVPISNHLYFYWYRQILGQKVEFLVSFYNNEISEKSEIFDDQFSVERPDGSNFTLKIRSTKLEDSAMYFCASSEALQPHGGESYEQYFGPGTRLTVT.

The rearrangement joins TRBV12-3 or TRBV12-4 to TRBJ1-3; D is ambiguous. Trimming pared 3 bases from V and 7 bases from J, leaving 4 bases between. The CDR3 sequence is 11 residues long. The CDR3 DNA reads TGTGCCAGCAGTTTGTTTAACACCATATATTTT. It translates to CASSLFNTIYF.